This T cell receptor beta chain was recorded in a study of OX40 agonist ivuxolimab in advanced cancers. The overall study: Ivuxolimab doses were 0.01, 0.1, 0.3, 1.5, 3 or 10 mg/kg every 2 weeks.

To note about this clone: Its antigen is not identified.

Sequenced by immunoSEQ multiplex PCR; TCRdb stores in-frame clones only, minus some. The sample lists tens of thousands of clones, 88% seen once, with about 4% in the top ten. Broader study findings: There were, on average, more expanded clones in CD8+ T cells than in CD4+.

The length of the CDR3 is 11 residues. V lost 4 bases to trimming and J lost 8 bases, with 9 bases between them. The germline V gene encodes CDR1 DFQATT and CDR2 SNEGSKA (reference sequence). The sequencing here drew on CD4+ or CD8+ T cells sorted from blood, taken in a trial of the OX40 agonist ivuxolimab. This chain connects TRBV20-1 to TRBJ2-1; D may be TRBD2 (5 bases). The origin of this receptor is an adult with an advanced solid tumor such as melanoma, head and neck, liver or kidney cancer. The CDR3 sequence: CSAMTGYEQFF. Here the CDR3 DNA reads TGCAGTGCTATGACGGGGTATGAGCAGTTCTTC.